This T cell receptor beta chain was sequenced for a study of cytomegalovirus exposure and HLA in healthy donors. Overall study findings and caveats: Common viral pathogens were later found to be apparently linked to several of the most significant clusters.

The PCR ran on 60 Vbeta and 13 Jbeta primers. The table came from immunoSEQ multiplex PCR; TCRdb's copy has only in-frame clones and leaves some out. This sample has roughly 120,000 clones; 81% occur once, and the top ten carry 1.5% to 2%. Trimming took off 5 bases at V and 6 bases at J, with 17 bases between the two ends. Germline V gives CDR1 SGHDT, CDR2 YYEEEE. The CDR3 has 14 amino acids. Concerning this clone: Its antigen is unknown.

The sequence was obtained from a man in his forties in good health and CMV-seronegative. Sequencing input: PBMCs. V is TRBV5-6 and J is TRBJ1-2; no definite D call. The CDR3 nucleotides are TGTGCCAGCAGTCAACCGGATTCCAGGAATGGCTACACCTTC. Translating it yields CASSQPDSRNGYTF.